The 28 T cell receptor beta chains listed next were all sequenced from one sample in a study of beta chain features in type 1 diabetes listed by TCRdb under 2018. Library preparation used the immunoSEQ multiplex PCR assay. The entire isolated RNA was reverse transcribed using the High Capacity cDNA Reverse Transcription Kit, and thus expressed TCRB transcripts were sequenced. What TCRdb holds here is the immuneACCESS table cut down to in-frame rearrangements. Part of the clones is not present; checked against another copy, under half of the missing clones reflect an unresolved V gene, and the others are unexplained. The table for this sample lists under 950,000 clones; roughly a sixth of them were counted only once. The biggest ten clones account for about 0.02% of the sample. Input material: naive CD4+ T cells from blood. The label giving this sample's cell subset or site can be read as: true naive CD4+ T cells. All receptors come from a woman aged 18-35 years in good health.

V and J are TRBV4-3 and TRBJ2-1, with TRBD2 as a possible D gene (6 bases). Trimming stripped 1 base from V and 5 bases from J, with 15 bases between. CDR3 length: 16 residues. Germline CDR1 is LGHNA and CDR2 is YSLEER. CDR3: CASSQGSWGVHNEQFF. CDR3 bases: TGCGCCAGCAGCCAAGGATCCTGGGGGGTTCACAATGAGCAGTTCTTC.

This clone has more than one count but fewer than ten. The chain carries TRBV7-3 and TRBJ2-7; D may be TRBD1 (7 bases). Between the trimmed V and J ends, which lost 2 bases and 3 bases, there was a span of 11 bases. Germline assignment: CDR1 SGHTA and CDR2 FQGTGA. CDR3 size: 14 residues. CDR3 bases: TGTGCCAGCAGCTTACTCCAGGGGGGCTACGAGCAGTACTTC. It codes for CASSLLQGGYEQYF.

The V call is TRBV10-3, the J call TRBJ2-3; the match to TRBD2 covers 8 bases. Looked up from germline, CDR1 is ENHRY and CDR2 is SYGVKD. J was trimmed by 4 bases and V by 7 bases; bases with no gene match: 4. CDR3 length equals 13 residues. The CDR3 sequence is CAINKAGADTQYF. The CDR3 DNA reads as TGTGCCATCAACAAAGCGGGAGCAGATACGCAGTATTTT.

V is TRBV5-4 and J is TRBJ2-5; D is perhaps TRBD2 (6 bases). Trimming stripped 3 bases from V and 3 bases from J, with 9 bases between. Germline lookup yields CDR1 SGHNT and CDR2 YYREEE (reference sequence). CDR3 length equals 13 residues. The CDR3 DNA reads TGTGCCAGCAGCTCGTTAGCGGAAGAGACCCAGTACTTC. As protein: CASSSLAEETQYF.

This clone has a handful of counts. The J gene is TRBJ2-1, the V gene TRBV7-6; 10 bases agree with TRBD2. Per germline, CDR1 SGHVS and CDR2 FNYEAQ. Trimming removed 3 bases from V and 0 bases from J; junction bases left unmatched: 11. The CDR3 spans 19 residues. CDR3 nucleotides: TGTGCCAGCAGCTTGAACCTAGCGGGAGCCCTGAGCTCCTACAATGAGCAGTTCTTC. Amino acids: CASSLNLAGALSSYNEQFF.

The chain has TRBV7-6 and TRBJ2-1; D is undetermined. Trimming stripped 4 bases from V and 0 bases from J, with 7 bases between. This CDR3 is built from 14 residues. The germline CDR1 and CDR2 sequences are SGHVS and FNYEAQ. CDR3 DNA: TGTGCCAGCAGCTGGCGTACCTCCTACAATGAGCAGTTCTTC. Translating gives CASSWRTSYNEQFF.

There are a few counts of this clone. V and J are TRBV11-2 and TRBJ1-3; D is possibly TRBD1 (6 bases). The V and J ends lost 3 bases and 0 bases respectively, with 12 bases between them. CDR1 and CDR2 (germline): SGHAT, FQNNGV. This CDR3 is built from 16 residues. The CDR3 loop reads CASSLPDRSSGNTIYF. The CDR3 coding sequence is TGTGCCAGCAGCTTGCCTGACAGGAGCTCTGGAAACACCATATATTTT.

A remark on this clone: At one end, the junction sequence differs from germline, possibly due to a read error. V and J are TRBV28 and TRBJ2-7; 11 bases map to TRBD1. The CDR3 extends over 15 amino acids. CDR1 is MDHEN and CDR2 is SYDVKM in the germline V gene. This CDR3 is CASRSGTGGSYAQYF. CDR3 nucleotide sequence: TGTGCCAGCAGGTCCGGGACAGGGGGATCTTACGCGCAGTACTTC.

This clone was counted between two and nine times. The J gene is TRBJ2-7, the V gene TRBV7-8, with D perhaps matching TRBD1 (6 bases). Germline CDR1 and CDR2: SGHVS and FQNEAQ. V was clipped by 5 bases and J by 3 bases, with 11 bases between them. The CDR3 consists of 13 residues. This CDR3 is CASSVYRDYEQYF. The CDR3 DNA sequence: TGTGCCAGCAGCGTCTACAGGGACTACGAGCAGTACTTC.

The CDR3 DNA reads as TGTGCCAGCAGGGATACAGGGTGGAACAATGAGCAGTTCTTC. Translation: CASRDTGWNNEQFF. The chain links TRBV2 to TRBJ2-1; possible D gene TRBD1, 6 bases. The CDR3 has 14 residues. Germline-derived CDR1 and CDR2 are SNHLY and FYNNEI. The V end was cut by 6 bases, the J end by 5 bases, with 14 bases between.

Only a few counts were recorded for this clone. The V call is TRBV6-5, the J call TRBJ2-5; D not certain. CDR1 and CDR2 (germline): MNHEY, SVGAGI. The CDR3 consists of 11 residues. The V end was cut by 6 bases, the J end by 5 bases, with 7 bases between. The CDR3 DNA follows: TGTGCCAGCAGAGGCTGGGAGACCCAGTACTTC. Residues: CASRGWETQYF.

This clone was seen a few times. The rearrangement joins TRBV10-2 to TRBJ2-7; TRBD1 matches at 9 bases. The CDR3 runs 14 residues. Germline assignment: CDR1 WSHSY and CDR2 SAAADI. Trimming cost V 6 bases and J 2 bases; bases outside gene matches: 5. The DNA for the CDR3 is TGCGCCAGCAGACCGGGACAGGGACCCTACGAGCAGTACTTC. Its protein is CASRPGQGPYEQYF.

The chain joins TRBV5-1 to TRBJ2-7, with 9 nucleotides matching TRBD1. From germline, CDR1 is SGHRS and CDR2 YFSETQ. Losses at the gene ends were 4 bases for V and 1 base for J; bases not matched to a gene: 6. The CDR3 has 15 residues. DNA for the CDR3: TGCGCCAGCAGCCAGACAGGGGGGAGTTCCTACGAGCAGTACTTC. It codes for CASSQTGGSSYEQYF.

This clone has only a few counts. CDR3 residues: CASSHPERGSYEQYF. DNA of the CDR3: TGTGCCAGCAGCCACCCAGAAAGGGGATCCTACGAGCAGTACTTC. The V gene is TRBV7-9, the J gene TRBJ2-7, with a possible D match to TRBD1 (5 bases). Trimming shortened V by 5 bases and J by 1 base, and 15 bases separated the two germline ends. Germline-derived CDR1 and CDR2 are SEHNR and FQNEAQ (reference sequence). This CDR3 spans 15 amino acids.

The CDR3 loop is CASSLVGGTYEQYF. The DNA for the CDR3 is TGTGCCAGCAGCTTAGTCGGGGGAACCTACGAGCAGTACTTC. This chain joins TRBV7-3 and TRBJ2-7; the D gene is possibly TRBD2 (6 bases). Germline loops: CDR1 SGHTA, CDR2 FQGTGA. The CDR3 runs to 14 residues. V lost 2 bases, J lost 2 bases, and 10 bases lay in between.

This clone was recorded a few times. The gene calls are TRBV7-9 and TRBJ2-7; 9 bases fit TRBD1. J was trimmed by 6 bases and V by 3 bases; bases with no gene match: 6. The CDR3 covers 14 residues. The germline gives CDR1 SEHNR, CDR2 FQNEAQ (reference sequence). In DNA, the CDR3 is TGTGCCAGCAGCTTGGGGACAGGGTCACGCGAGCAGTACTTC. Translating it yields CASSLGTGSREQYF. Combining the CDR3 with reference TRBV7-9 and TRBJ2-7 gives the whole variable domain DTGVSQNPRHKITKRGQNVTFRCDPISEHNRLYWYRQTLGQGPEFLTYFQNEAQLEKSRLLSDRFSAERPKGSFSTLEIQRTEQGDSAMYLCASSLGTGSREQYFGPGTRLTVT.

Only a few counts were recorded for this clone. The chain combines TRBV14 with TRBJ2-1; TRBD1 is a possible D gene (5 bases). The V gene's germline CDR1 is SGHDN and CDR2 FVKESK. Trimming removed 2 bases at V and 5 bases at J, with 16 bases between. The CDR3 has 16 amino acids. The CDR3 DNA is TGTGCCAGCAGCCAATTCGGACATCCACAGGACAATGAGCAGTTCTTC. It encodes CASSQFGHPQDNEQFF.

This rearrangement joins TRBV28 to TRBJ1-5; D gene uncertain. V lost 7 bases to trimming and J lost 1 base, with 8 bases between them. The germline CDR1 and CDR2 sequences are MDHEN and SYDVKM. The CDR3 extends over 13 amino acids. The CDR3, as DNA: TGTGCCAGCACCACTGCGAGCAATCAGCCCCAGCATTTT. Protein product: CASTTASNQPQHF.

The chain couples TRBV7-2 to TRBJ2-1, with TRBD2 as a possible D gene (6 bases). V lost 8 bases and J 3 bases, leaving 17 bases between the germline ends. CDR3 length equals 15 residues. Per germline, CDR1 SGHTA and CDR2 FQGNSA. For the CDR3, the DNA is TGTGCCAGCGCCCCTGTAGCGGCAAACTACAATGAGCAGTTCTTC. This codes for CASAPVAANYNEQFF.

This chain connects TRBV28 to TRBJ2-5, with D perhaps being TRBD1 or TRBD2 (6 bases each). This CDR3 spans 14 amino acids. The V gene lost 5 bases and the J gene lost 5 bases, with 15 bases spanning the gap. Per germline, CDR1 MDHEN and CDR2 SYDVKM. CDR3 amino acids: CASSMGGDLETQYF. Written as DNA, the CDR3 is TGTGCCAGCAGTATGGGGGGCGACTTGGAGACCCAGTACTTC.

As concerns this clone: Other DNA sequences in this specimen translate into the identical CDR3. The genes are TRBV7-3 and TRBJ1-1; D remains unclear. The CDR3 has 13 residues. Germline values: CDR1 SGHTA, CDR2 FQGTGA. Trimming stripped 2 bases from V and 1 base from J, with 5 bases between. The CDR3 is CASSLAENTEAFF. DNA of the CDR3: TGTGCCAGCAGCTTAGCAGAGAACACTGAAGCTTTCTTT.

There are a few counts of this clone. The CDR3 DNA reads TGTGCCAGCAGTGAATACAGTCTTGAGCAGTTCTTC. Translation gives CASSEYSLEQFF. The V gene is TRBV25-1, the J gene TRBJ2-1; D gene unclear. Germline CDR1 MGHDK, CDR2 SYGVNS. The CDR3 is made up of 12 amino acids. V was trimmed by 0 bases and J by 9 bases, leaving 6 bases between them.

This clone showed up just a few times. This chain joins TRBV7-2 and TRBJ1-1; D perhaps matches TRBD1 (5 bases). Trimming stripped 5 bases from V and 1 base from J, with 8 bases between. Germline V gene data show CDR1 as SGHTA and CDR2 as FQGNSA. The CDR3 contains 13 residues. CDR3 in amino acids: CASSQDTNTEAFF. The CDR3 region has the DNA TGTGCCAGCAGCCAGGACACGAACACTGAAGCTTTCTTT.

This clone was observed a few times. The rearrangement joins TRBV9 to TRBJ2-1; 12 positions agree with TRBD2. The V gene end was trimmed by 4 bases and the J gene end by 9 bases; junction bases not matched to a gene: 8. The V gene's germline CDR1 is SGDLS and CDR2 YYNGEE. This CDR3 is 15 amino acids long. CDR3 region: CASSPSRTSGTEQFF. The CDR3 bases are TGTGCCAGCAGCCCCTCCCGGACTAGCGGGACTGAGCAGTTCTTC.

The chain couples TRBV4-2 to TRBJ2-7, with D possibly TRBD1 on 6 matching bases. Trimming took off 0 bases at V and 3 bases at J, with 12 bases between the two ends. Germline-derived CDR1 and CDR2 are LGHNA and YNFKEQ. The CDR3 loop spans 15 amino acids. The DNA of the CDR3 is TGTGCCAGCAGCCAAGATCTGGGACACCTCTACGAGCAGTACTTC. Protein product: CASSQDLGHLYEQYF.

This clone was observed a few times. Relative to the germline gene, one junction end is altered; a read error may explain this. V is TRBV7-7 and J is TRBJ2-5; D not certain. CDR3 length: 14 amino acids. CDR1 and CDR2 (germline): SSHAT, FNYEAQ (reference sequence). CDR3 nucleotide sequence: TGTGCTAGCAGCTTTCCCGGACACCAAGAGACCCAGTACTTC. Translating it yields CASSFPGHQETQYF.

This clone has only a few counts. The chain is built from TRBV4-3 and TRBJ2-1; 9 bases are a match to TRBD2. This CDR3 contains 17 residues. Unmatched junction bases numbered 10, after V lost 6 bases and J lost 1 base. Germline CDR1 LGHNA, CDR2 YSLEER. The CDR3 sequence: CASSQAGLAGSYNEQFF. In DNA, the CDR3 is TGCGCCAGCAGTCAGGCCGGGCTAGCGGGATCCTACAATGAGCAGTTCTTC.

The chain couples TRBV4-2 to TRBJ2-4; 9 bases line up with TRBD2. The J segment lost 9 bases and the V segment lost 5 bases, leaving 11 bases of the junction unmatched. CDR3 size: 15 residues. Germline CDR1 and CDR2: LGHNA and YNFKEQ. The CDR3 loop is CASSLAVAGVGIQYF. CDR3 bases: TGTGCCAGCAGCTTGGCGGTAGCGGGAGTGGGCATTCAGTACTTC.